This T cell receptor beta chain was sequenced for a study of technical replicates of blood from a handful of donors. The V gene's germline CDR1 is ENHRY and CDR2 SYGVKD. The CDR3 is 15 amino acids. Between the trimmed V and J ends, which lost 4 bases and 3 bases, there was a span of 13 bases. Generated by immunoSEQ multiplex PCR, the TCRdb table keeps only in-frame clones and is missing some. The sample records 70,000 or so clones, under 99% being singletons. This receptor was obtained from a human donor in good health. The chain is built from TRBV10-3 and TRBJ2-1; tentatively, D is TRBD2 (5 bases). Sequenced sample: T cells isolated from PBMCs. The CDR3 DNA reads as TGTGCCATCAGTGCGGACTTTCAGGTCTACAATGAGCAGTTCTTC. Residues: CAISADFQVYNEQFF.